The entry below describes one TCR beta chain. Its matching antigen is unknown. This record comes from a study of T-cell reconstitution after alpha-beta-depleted transplantation in children. Study findings and constraints: Reportedly, only several hundred clones from non-depleted graft cells drove alpha-beta T-cell counts at about two months. The main origin of T-cell counts and diversity one year after transplant was newly produced T cells.

Unique molecular identifiers tagged the TCRbeta library. TCRdb reprocessed the PCR reads via MiXCR and lists one record per CDR3 protein. The data show 540,000 or so distinct CDR3 sequences, with roughly 24% seen just once and roughly an eighth held by the top ten. This TCR came from a boy less than two years old who had a stem cell transplant for acute myeloid leukemia, so the T cells may come from the graft donor. The sample consisted of PBMCs, mostly from graft donor cells, taken 360 days after TCRalphabeta/CD19-depleted stem cell transplant.

CDR3 in DNA: TGCGCCAGCAGCTTGTTCACGGAACAGAATGAGCAGTTCTTC. It encodes CASSLFTEQNEQFF. The chain has TRBV5-1 and TRBJ2-1, with D uncertain. The germline gives CDR1 SGHRS, CDR2 YFSETQ. Trimming left V 1 base short and J 7 bases short, with 12 bases between. The CDR3 loop spans 14 amino acids.